This TCR beta chain is drawn from a study of radiotherapy plus CTLA-4 blockade in lung cancer. Notes on the study in general: After radiotherapy and ipilimumab, tumor-derived clones expanded in peripheral blood. In blood, early T cell clone dynamics reportedly predicted response best, together with interferon-beta.

Germline V gene data show CDR1 as MNHEY and CDR2 as SMNVEV (reference sequence). The ends lost 5 bases at V and 3 bases at J; junction bases unmatched: 8. The CDR3 covers 15 residues. Some clones are missing from TCRdb's copy, which holds only in-frame ones; the method was immunoSEQ multiplex PCR. The repertoire holds about 39,000 clones, 75% to 85% seen once, with less than 25% in the top ten. Ipilimumab-mediated CTLA-4 blockade plus focal radiation was given to patients having chemo-refractory metastatic non-small-cell lung cancer. This clone was observed a handful of times. Its antigen is not known.

This chain connects TRBV27 to TRBJ1-2; TRBD1 matches 8 bases. Sample: peripheral blood, taken from a patient treated with radiotherapy plus ipilimumab. The origin of this receptor is a human donor with non-small cell lung cancer that progressed on radiotherapy plus ipilimumab. CDR3 in amino acids: CASSIRTGSDYGYTF. CDR3 DNA sequence: TGTGCCAGCAGTATTCGGACAGGGTCGGACTATGGCTACACCTTC.